This T cell receptor (beta chain) emerged from a study of PD-1 blockade in classical Hodgkin lymphoma. Whole-study findings and limits: As was reported, newly diagnosed patients showed lower baseline TCR diversity than healthy donors did. Differences between repertoires have undefined causes, possibly disease activity or prior therapy.

As to this clone: Its antigen is not known.

Here immunoSEQ multiplex PCR was the method, and the copy in TCRdb shows in-frame clones only, minus some. The sample has 45,000 to 60,000 clones, approximately 90% seen once; the top ten hold nearly 5%. Regarding time point: newly diagnosed, previously untreated cHL patient sample. Comparators were PBMCs taken from newly diagnosed, untreated classical Hodgkin lymphoma. The CDR3 has 16 residues. Per the germline V gene, CDR1 is MDHEN and CDR2 is SYDVKM. Trimming took off 4 bases at V and 4 bases at J, with 17 bases between the two ends. The source is a human donor with classical Hodgkin lymphoma. This chain connects TRBV28 to TRBJ1-3, with D tentatively TRBD1 (5 bases). Sequenced material: peripheral blood mononuclear cells (PBMCs). CDR3 DNA sequence: TGTGCCAGCAGTTCACACGGGACGATAAGGGGAAACACCATATATTTT. Translated: CASSSHGTIRGNTIYF.